These 3 T cell receptor beta chains originate from one sample sequenced in a study of cytomegalovirus exposure and HLA in healthy donors (dated by TCRdb to the late 2010s). Libraries were made using the immunoSEQ multiplex PCR assay. For the multiplex PCR, a mixture combining 60 forward primers for TCR Vbeta segments and 13 reverse primers for TCR Jbeta segments was used. In TCRdb, the immuneACCESS table is reduced to in-frame sequences with V and J assigned. These tables do not hold every clone; where another copy was compared, an unresolved V gene accounts for under half, and the others remain unexplained. The sample table contains roughly 170,000 clones; only one count was recorded for around 83% of them. 1.5% to 2% of the sample rests with the top ten. Sample: PBMCs. The receptor set was obtained from a man aged 45-65 years in good health and CMV-seronegative.

This chain joins TRBV7-2 and TRBJ2-2; 7 positions match TRBD2. Germline trimming cut 5 bases from V and 8 bases from J; bases unmatched to any gene: 14. Germline CDR1 and CDR2: SGHTA and FQGNSA. The CDR3 is 16 residues long. Here the CDR3 reads CASSPLLAASWGELFF. Here the CDR3 DNA reads TGTGCCAGCAGCCCCCTCCTAGCGGCATCTTGGGGGGAGCTGTTTTTT.

The chain links TRBV5-6 to TRBJ2-7; 8 positions match TRBD1. The germline V gene has CDR1 SGHDT and CDR2 YYEEEE. The CDR3 has 18 amino acids. V lost 0 bases and J lost 2; bases outside the gene matches: 13. The CDR3 region is CASSLALKGDRGAYEQYF. CDR3 sequence (DNA): TGTGCCAGCAGCTTGGCCTTAAAAGGTGACAGGGGAGCCTACGAGCAGTACTTC.

V usage is TRBV7-3 and J usage is TRBJ2-2; a weak D match, TRBD1 (6 bases). Germline V gene sequence: CDR1 SGHTA, CDR2 FQGTGA. V lost 3 bases to trimming and J lost 3 bases, with 11 bases between them. CDR3 size: 15 residues. Here the CDR3 DNA reads TGTGCCAGCAGCTTGAACACAGGGTACACCGGGGAGCTGTTTTTT. Translated, it gives CASSLNTGYTGELFF. The variable domain in full, with the rest retrieved from reference TRBV7-3 and TRBJ2-2, is GAGVSQTPSNKVTEKGKYVELRCDPISGHTALYWYRQSLGQGPEFLIYFQGTGAADDSGLPNDRFFAVRPEGSVSTLKIQRTERGDSAVYLCASSLNTGYTGELFFGEGSRLTVL.